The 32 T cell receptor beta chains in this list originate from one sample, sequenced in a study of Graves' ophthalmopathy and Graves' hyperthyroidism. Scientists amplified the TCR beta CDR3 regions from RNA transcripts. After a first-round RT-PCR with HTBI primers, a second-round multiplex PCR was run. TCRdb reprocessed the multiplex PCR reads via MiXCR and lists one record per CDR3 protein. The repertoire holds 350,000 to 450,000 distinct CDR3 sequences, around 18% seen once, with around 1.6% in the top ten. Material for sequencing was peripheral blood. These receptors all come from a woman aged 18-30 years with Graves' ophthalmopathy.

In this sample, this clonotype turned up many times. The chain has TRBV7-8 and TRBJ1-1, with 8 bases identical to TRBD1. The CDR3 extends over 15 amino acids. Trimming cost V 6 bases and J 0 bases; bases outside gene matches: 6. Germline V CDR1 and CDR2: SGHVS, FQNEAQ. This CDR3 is CASSLAGGLNTEAFF. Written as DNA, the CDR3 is TGTGCCAGCAGTTTGGCAGGGGGCTTGAACACTGAAGCTTTCTTT. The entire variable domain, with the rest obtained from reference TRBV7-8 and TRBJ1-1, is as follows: GAGVSQSPRYKVAKRGQDVALRCDPISGHVSLFWYQQALGQGPEFLTYFQNEAQLDKSGLPSDRFFAERPEGSVSTLKIQRTQQEDSAVYLCASSLAGGLNTEAFFGQGTRLTVV.

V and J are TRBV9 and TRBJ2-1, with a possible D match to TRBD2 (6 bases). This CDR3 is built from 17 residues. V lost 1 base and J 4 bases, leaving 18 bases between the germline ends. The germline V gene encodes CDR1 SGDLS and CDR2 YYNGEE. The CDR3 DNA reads TGTGCCAGCAGCGTATGGGGGGTCCCCCCCCCGTACAATGAGCAGTTCTTC. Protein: CASSVWGVPPPYNEQFF.

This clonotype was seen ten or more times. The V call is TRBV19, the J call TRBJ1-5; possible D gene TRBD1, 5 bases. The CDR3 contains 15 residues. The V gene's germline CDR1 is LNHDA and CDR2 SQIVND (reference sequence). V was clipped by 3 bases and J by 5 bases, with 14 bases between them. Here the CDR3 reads CASSMGRARDQPQHF. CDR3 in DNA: TGTGCCAGTAGTATGGGCAGGGCGAGGGATCAGCCCCAGCATTTT. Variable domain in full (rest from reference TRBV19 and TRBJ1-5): DGGITQSPKYLFRKEGQNVTLSCEQNLNHDAMYWYRQDPGQGLRLIYYSQIVNDFQKGDIAEGYSVSREKKESFPLTVTSAQKNPTAFYLCASSMGRARDQPQHFGDGTRLSIL.

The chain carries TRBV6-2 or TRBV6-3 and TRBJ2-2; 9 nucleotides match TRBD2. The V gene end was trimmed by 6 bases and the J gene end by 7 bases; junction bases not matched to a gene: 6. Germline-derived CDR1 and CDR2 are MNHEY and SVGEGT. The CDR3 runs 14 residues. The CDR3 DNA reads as TGTGCCAGCAGGGGACTAGCTGGCGGCGGGGAGCTGTTTTTT. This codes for CASRGLAGGGELFF.

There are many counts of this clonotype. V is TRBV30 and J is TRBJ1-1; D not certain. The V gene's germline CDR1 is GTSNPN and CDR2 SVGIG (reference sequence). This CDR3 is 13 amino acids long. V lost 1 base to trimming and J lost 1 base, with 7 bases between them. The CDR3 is CAWSDRSNTEAFF. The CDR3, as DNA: TGTGCCTGGAGTGACAGATCGAACACTGAAGCTTTCTTT.

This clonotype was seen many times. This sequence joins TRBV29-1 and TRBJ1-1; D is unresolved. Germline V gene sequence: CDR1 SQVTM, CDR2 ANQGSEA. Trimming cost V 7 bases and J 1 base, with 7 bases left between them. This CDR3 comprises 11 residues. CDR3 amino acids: CSGSENTEAFF. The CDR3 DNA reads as TGCAGCGGTTCAGAGAACACTGAAGCTTTCTTT.

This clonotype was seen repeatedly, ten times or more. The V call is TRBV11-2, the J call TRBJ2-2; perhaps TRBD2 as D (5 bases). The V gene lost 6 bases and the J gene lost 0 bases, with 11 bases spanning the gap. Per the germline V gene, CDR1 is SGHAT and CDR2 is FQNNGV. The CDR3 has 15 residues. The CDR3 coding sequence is TGTGCCAGCAGTTTCGAGGGAGCGAACACCGGGGAGCTGTTTTTT. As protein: CASSFEGANTGELFF.

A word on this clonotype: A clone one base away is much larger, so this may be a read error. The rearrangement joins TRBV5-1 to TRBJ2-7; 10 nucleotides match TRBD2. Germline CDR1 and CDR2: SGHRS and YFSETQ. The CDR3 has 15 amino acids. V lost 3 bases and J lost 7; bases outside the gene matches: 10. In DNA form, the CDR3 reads TGCGCCAGCAGCTCAAAACTAAGCGGGAGGGAGGAGCAGTACTTC. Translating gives CASSSKLSGREEQYF.

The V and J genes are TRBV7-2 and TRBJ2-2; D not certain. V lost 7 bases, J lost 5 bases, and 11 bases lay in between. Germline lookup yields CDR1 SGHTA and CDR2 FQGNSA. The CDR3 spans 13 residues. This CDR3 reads CASILSATGELFF. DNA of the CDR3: TGTGCCAGCATCCTCAGCGCTACCGGGGAGCTGTTTTTT.

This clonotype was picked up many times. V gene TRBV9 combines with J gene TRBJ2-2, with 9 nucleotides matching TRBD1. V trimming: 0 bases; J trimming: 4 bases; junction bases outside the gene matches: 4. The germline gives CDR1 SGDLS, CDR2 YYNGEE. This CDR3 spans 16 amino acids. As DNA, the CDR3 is TGTGCCAGCAGCGTAGTAGGGACAGGGAGCACCGGGGAGCTGTTTTTT. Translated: CASSVVGTGSTGELFF.

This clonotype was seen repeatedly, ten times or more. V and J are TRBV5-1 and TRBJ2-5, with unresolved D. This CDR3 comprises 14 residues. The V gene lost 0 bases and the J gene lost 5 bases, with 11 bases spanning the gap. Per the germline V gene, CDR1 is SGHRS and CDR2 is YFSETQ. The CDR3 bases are TGCGCCAGCAGCTTGGGGGTAGGCTGGGAGACCCAGTACTTC. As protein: CASSLGVGWETQYF.

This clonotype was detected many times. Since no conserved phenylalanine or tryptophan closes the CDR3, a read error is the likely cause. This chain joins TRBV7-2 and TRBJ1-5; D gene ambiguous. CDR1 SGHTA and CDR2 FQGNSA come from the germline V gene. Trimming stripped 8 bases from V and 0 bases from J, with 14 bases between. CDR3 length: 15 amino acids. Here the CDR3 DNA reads TGTGCCAGCGCTAGAGGCCCCTATAGCAATCAGCCCCAGCATTCT. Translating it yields CASARGPYSNQPQHS.

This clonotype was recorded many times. The CDR3 DNA reads as TGTGCCAGCAGCCCCCTGGGCGGCACTGAAGCTTTCTTT. Its protein is CASSPLGGTEAFF. This chain joins TRBV6-2 or TRBV6-3 and TRBJ1-1; D is ambiguous. Trimming removed 6 bases from V and 4 bases from J, with 12 bases in between. Germline V gene data show CDR1 as MNHEY and CDR2 as SVGEGT. This CDR3 has 13 amino acids.

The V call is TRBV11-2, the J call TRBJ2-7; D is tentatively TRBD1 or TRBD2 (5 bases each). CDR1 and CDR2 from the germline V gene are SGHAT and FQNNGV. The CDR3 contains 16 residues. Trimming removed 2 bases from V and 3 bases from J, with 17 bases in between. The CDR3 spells CASSLSGTQVVYEQYF. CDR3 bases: TGTGCCAGCAGCTTATCCGGGACCCAAGTTGTCTACGAGCAGTACTTC.

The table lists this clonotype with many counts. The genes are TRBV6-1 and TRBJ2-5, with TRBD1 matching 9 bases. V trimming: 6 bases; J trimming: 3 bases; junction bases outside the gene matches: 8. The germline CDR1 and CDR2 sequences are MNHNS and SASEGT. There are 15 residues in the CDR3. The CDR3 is CASRDPGTGKETQYF. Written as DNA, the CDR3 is TGTGCCAGCAGGGACCCCGGGACAGGGAAAGAGACCCAGTACTTC.

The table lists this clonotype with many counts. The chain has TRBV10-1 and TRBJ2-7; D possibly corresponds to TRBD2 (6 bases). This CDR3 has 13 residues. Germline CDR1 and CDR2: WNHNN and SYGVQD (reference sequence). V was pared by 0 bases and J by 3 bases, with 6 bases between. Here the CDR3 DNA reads TGCGCCAGCAGTGAGTCTAGCGGCTACGAGCAGTACTTC. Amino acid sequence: CASSESSGYEQYF.

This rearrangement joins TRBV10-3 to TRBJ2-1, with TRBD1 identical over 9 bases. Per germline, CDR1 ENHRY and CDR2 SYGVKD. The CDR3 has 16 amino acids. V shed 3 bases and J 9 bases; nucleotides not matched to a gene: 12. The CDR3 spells CAISEASGQGLIEQFF. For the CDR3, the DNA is TGTGCCATCAGTGAAGCATCGGGACAGGGTCTAATTGAGCAGTTCTTC.

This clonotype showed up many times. In DNA, the CDR3 is TGCAGTGCTTCGGGACAGGGGGCTACGGACGAGCAGTACTTC. Protein: CSASGQGATDEQYF. The V and J genes are TRBV20-1 and TRBJ2-7; 12 bases line up with TRBD1. V lost 5 bases and J lost 5; bases outside the gene matches: 7. This CDR3 has 14 amino acids. CDR1 and CDR2 (germline): DFQATT, SNEGSKA (reference sequence).

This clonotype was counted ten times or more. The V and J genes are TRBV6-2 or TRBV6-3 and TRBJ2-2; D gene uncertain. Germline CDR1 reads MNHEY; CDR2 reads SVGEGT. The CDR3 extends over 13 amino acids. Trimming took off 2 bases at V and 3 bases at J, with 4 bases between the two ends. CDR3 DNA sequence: TGTGCCAGCAGTTACAGGGACACCGGGGAGCTGTTTTTT. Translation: CASSYRDTGELFF.

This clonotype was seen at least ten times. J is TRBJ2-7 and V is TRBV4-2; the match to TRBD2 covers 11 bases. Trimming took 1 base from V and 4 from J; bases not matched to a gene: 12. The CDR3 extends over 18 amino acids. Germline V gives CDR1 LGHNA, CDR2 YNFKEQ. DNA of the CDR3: TGTGCCAGCAGCCAAGCTTTGTCCCTTACTAGCGGGGGATACGAGCAGTACTTC. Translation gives CASSQALSLTSGGYEQYF.

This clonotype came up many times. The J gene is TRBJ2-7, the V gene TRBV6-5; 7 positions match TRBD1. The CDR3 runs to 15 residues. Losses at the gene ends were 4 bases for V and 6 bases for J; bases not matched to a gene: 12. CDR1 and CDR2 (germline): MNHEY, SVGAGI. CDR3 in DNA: TGTGCCAGCAGTTCCACCCGTGGACAGGCACCCGAGCAGTACTTC. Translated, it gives CASSSTRGQAPEQYF.

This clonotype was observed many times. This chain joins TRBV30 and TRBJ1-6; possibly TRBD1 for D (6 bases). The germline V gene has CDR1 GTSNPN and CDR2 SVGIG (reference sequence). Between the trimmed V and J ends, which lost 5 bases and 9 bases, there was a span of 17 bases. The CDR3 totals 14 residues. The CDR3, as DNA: TGTGCCTGGGTGGACAGAGGAGTTTTTTCACCCCTCCACTTT. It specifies CAWVDRGVFSPLHF.

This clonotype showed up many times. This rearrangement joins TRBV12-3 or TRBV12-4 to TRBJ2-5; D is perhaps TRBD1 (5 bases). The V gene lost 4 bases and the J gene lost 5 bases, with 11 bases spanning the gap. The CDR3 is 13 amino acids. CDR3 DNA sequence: TGTGCCAGCAGTTCCGACAGACAGGAGACCCAGTACTTC. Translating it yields CASSSDRQETQYF.

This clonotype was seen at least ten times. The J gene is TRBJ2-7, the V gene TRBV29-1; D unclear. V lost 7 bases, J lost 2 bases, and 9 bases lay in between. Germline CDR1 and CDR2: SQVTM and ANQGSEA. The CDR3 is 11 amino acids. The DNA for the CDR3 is TGCAGCGCAGGCAGCACCTACGAGCAGTACTTC. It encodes CSAGSTYEQYF.

CDR3 DNA: TGTGCCAGCAGCAGCGGGACTGTTCTGAACACCGGGGAGCTGTTTTTT. It is translated as CASSSGTVLNTGELFF. The J gene is TRBJ2-2, the V gene TRBV11-2; 7 nucleotides agree with TRBD2. CDR1 SGHAT and CDR2 FQNNGV come from the germline V gene. The CDR3 has 16 residues. The J segment lost 1 base and the V segment lost 5 bases, leaving 7 bases of the junction unmatched.

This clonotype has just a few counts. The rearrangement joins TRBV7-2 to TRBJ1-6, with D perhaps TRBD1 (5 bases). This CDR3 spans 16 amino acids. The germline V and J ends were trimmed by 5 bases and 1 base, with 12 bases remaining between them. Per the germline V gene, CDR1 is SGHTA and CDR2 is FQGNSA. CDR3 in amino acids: CASSAAQGSYNSPLHF. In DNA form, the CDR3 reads TGTGCCAGCAGCGCCGCCCAGGGATCCTATAATTCACCCCTCCACTTT.

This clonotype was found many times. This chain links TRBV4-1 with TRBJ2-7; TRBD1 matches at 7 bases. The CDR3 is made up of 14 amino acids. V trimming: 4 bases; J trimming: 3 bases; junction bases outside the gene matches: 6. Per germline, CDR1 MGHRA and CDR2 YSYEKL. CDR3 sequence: CASSLGGADYEQYF. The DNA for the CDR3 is TGCGCCAGCAGCCTAGGGGGCGCGGACTACGAGCAGTACTTC.

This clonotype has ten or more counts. In nucleotides, the CDR3 is TGTGCCAGCAGCTTACGGTGGAGGGATACGCAGTATTTT. Encoded protein: CASSLRWRDTQYF. V gene TRBV7-2 combines with J gene TRBJ2-3, with D perhaps TRBD2 (5 bases). Trimming shortened V by 2 bases and J by 6 bases, and 9 bases separated the two germline ends. Germline CDR1 reads SGHTA; CDR2 reads FQGNSA. The CDR3 consists of 13 residues.

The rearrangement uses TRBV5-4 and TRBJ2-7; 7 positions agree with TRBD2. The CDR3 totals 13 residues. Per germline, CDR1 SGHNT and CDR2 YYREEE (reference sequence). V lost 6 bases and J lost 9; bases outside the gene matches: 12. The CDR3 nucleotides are TGTGCCAGCAATTCACGGGGGGATAAGAGGCAGTACTTC. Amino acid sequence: CASNSRGDKRQYF.

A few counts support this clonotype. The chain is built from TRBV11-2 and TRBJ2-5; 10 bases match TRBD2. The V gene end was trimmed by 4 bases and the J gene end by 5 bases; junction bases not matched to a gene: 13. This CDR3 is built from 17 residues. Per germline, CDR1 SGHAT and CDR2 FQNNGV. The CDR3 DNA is TGTGCCAGCAGCTCCCCGGGAAGCGGGGGGGCCTCGGAGACCCAGTACTTC. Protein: CASSSPGSGGASETQYF.

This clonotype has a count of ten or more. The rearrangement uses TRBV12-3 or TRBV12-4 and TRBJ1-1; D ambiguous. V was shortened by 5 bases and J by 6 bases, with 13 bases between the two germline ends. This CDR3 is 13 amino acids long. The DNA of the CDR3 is TGTGCCAGCAGTGTAAAAGTGGCCGCTGAAGCTTTCTTT. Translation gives CASSVKVAAEAFF.

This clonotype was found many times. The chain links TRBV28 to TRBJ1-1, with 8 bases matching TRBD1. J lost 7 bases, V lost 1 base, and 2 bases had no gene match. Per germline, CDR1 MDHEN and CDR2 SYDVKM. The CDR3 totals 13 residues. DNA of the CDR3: TGTGCCAGCAGTTTATTCGGACAGGGTGAAGCTTTCTTT. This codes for CASSLFGQGEAFF.